The clone carrying this T cell receptor (beta chain) was seen more than once but under ten times. Its antigen is as yet unknown. The data originate from a study of breast tumors, draining lymph nodes, adjacent tissues. The V end was cut by 6 bases, the J end by 4 bases, with 16 bases between. The CDR3 has 15 residues. Germline loops: CDR1 MDHEN, CDR2 SYDVKM. Study results and caveats: Tumor T cell lymph node origin was a supported hypothesis, not proven. Tumor repertoires ranked between lymph nodes and nontumor tissue in diversity, with V and J gene preferences. Data fit most tumor T cells coming from lymph node, expanding in tumor.

TCRdb passed the multiplex PCR reads through MiXCR, listing each CDR3 protein once. This sample carries around 50,000 distinct CDR3 sequences, more than 20% of them seen once, and the ten largest clones take under 9.5%. The sequence was collected from a female donor with breast cancer. Some clones in this sample may be carry-over from other donors' samples. The chain has TRBV28 and TRBJ1-5; D is ambiguous. The sequencing input was breast tumor tissue. For the CDR3, the DNA is TGTGCCAGCAGGCCCCCTGGCCTAGGAAATCAGCCCCAGCATTTT. This gives the protein CASRPPGLGNQPQHF.